This T cell receptor (beta chain) was found in a study of blood T cell repertoires in COVID-19. Across the study: Donors in the United States, Italy and Spain gave samples during acute or convalescent COVID-19. Sample material is recorded as cDNA or gDNA derived from T cells, B-cell-depleted T cells, or PBMCs.

As processed by the authors: Nucleated cell counts were estimated from reference gene primer amplification. Here immunoSEQ multiplex PCR was the method, and the copy in TCRdb shows in-frame clones only, minus some. That table furnishes V, J and clone size, whereas the DNA furnished D and trimming. The repertoire holds 250,000 to 300,000 clones, with around 84% as singletons. Trimming pared 6 bases from V and 1 base from J, leaving 12 bases between. The CDR3 runs to 14 residues. Germline assignment: CDR1 KGHSH and CDR2 LQKENI. The specimen sequenced was peripheral blood. The chain links TRBV18 to TRBJ1-1, with TRBD1 as a possible D gene (5 bases). This sequence originates from a man aged 55 to 70 with acute or convalescent COVID-19. CDR3 DNA: TGTGCCAGCTCTCCGACGGGGGGGAACACTGAAGCTTTCTTT. This translates into CASSPTGGNTEAFF.